This T cell receptor beta chain was identified in a study of a mutant IDH1 vaccine in newly diagnosed glioma. As for the study in general: Radiotherapy alone preceded vaccination by 4-6 weeks; alternatively, vaccination started with temozolomide cycles. Treated patients had a mean age of roughly 44 years and a sex split that was approximately 62% male and 37.5% female. General study points: Of all patients, about 94% showed vaccine-induced immune responses.

Note on this clone: The antigen is unknown.

Only in-frame clones appear in the TCRdb table, and some are missing; sequencing was by immunoSEQ multiplex PCR. The table has about 44,000 clones, around 90% seen once. CDR1 is SGHVS and CDR2 is FQNEAQ in the germline V gene. The CDR3 totals 12 residues. Trimming shortened V by 1 base and J by 5 bases, and 6 bases separated the two germline ends. Sample time point: week 23, last vaccination. Vaccination used 300 ug of mutant IDH1 20-mer peptide per dose, with topical imiquimod. New WHO grade 3 or 4 astrocytomas that were IDH1-mutant and ATRX-lost occurred in the donors. This sequence was found in a man aged 50 to 59 with glioma. The material was PBMCs, obtained from a glioma patient whose treatment included an IDH1 peptide vaccine. The chain couples TRBV7-8 to TRBJ2-7; D gene uncertain. CDR3: CASSLGKNEQYF. The CDR3 DNA is TGTGCCAGCAGCTTAGGGAAGAACGAGCAGTACTTC.